These 28 T cell receptor beta chains originate from one sample sequenced in a study of T cells in Graves' hyperthyroidism and ophthalmopathy. The TCR beta CDR3 regions underwent amplification using RNA transcripts as the source. A set of HTBI primers served as the primers for a first-round RT-PCR of the TCR CDR3. TCRdb redid the calling of the multiplex PCR reads with MiXCR, one entry per CDR3 protein. The repertoire holds nearly 600,000 distinct CDR3 sequences, with more than 11% as singletons. Sequenced input: blood. These TCRs come from a woman younger than 45 with Graves' hyperthyroidism that later progressed to Graves' ophthalmopathy.

This clonotype was seen a few times. This chain connects TRBV6-5 to TRBJ2-3; D may correspond to TRBD1 or TRBD2 (5 bases each). Trimming stripped 4 bases from V and 0 bases from J, with 11 bases between. Germline CDR1 reads MNHEY; CDR2 reads SVGAGI. This CDR3 contains 15 residues. The CDR3 DNA reads as TGTGCCAGCAGTTCCCGGGGCTTAAGCACAGATACGCAGTATTTT. It encodes CASSSRGLSTDTQYF.

This CDR3 reads CASSLEGRWTQYF. DNA for the CDR3: TGTGCCAGCAGCTTAGAGGGGCGGTGGACCCAGTACTTC. The V and J genes are TRBV7-9 and TRBJ2-5, with D perhaps TRBD1 (5 bases). This CDR3 spans 13 amino acids. CDR1 and CDR2 from the germline V gene are SEHNR and FQNEAQ (reference sequence). V was cut by 1 base and J by 7 bases, with 10 bases left in between.

The chain carries TRBV19 and TRBJ1-1, with 8 bases identical to TRBD1. The V and J ends lost 3 bases and 4 bases, in that order; junction bases with no gene match: 10. The CDR3 is 16 amino acids. Germline loops: CDR1 LNHDA, CDR2 SQIVND (reference sequence). In nucleotides, the CDR3 is TGTGCCAGTAGTATGGGCTGGACAGGGAGGATCACTGAAGCTTTCTTT. Translated: CASSMGWTGRITEAFF. The full variable domain, in which reference TRBV19 and TRBJ1-1 provide the parts outside the CDR3, is DGGITQSPKYLFRKEGQNVTLSCEQNLNHDAMYWYRQDPGQGLRLIYYSQIVNDFQKGDIAEGYSVSREKKESFPLTVTSAQKNPTAFYLCASSMGWTGRITEAFFGQGTRLTVV.

This sequence joins TRBV4-1 and TRBJ2-2; D may be TRBD2 (5 bases). This CDR3 contains 14 residues. V lost 11 bases and J lost 0, with 13 bases in between. The V gene's germline CDR1 is MGHRA and CDR2 YSYEKL. In nucleotides, the CDR3 is TGCGCCGGAAAGCGAGGGCCGAACACCGGGGAGCTGTTTTTT. Its protein product is CAGKRGPNTGELFF.

This clonotype was observed many times. The chain has TRBV12-3 or TRBV12-4 and TRBJ2-2; D possibly uses TRBD1 or TRBD2 (5 bases each). The CDR3 runs to 16 residues. V dropped 3 bases and J dropped 2 bases, with 13 bases sitting between them. The CDR3 spells CASSFLGTGNTGELFF. The CDR3 bases are TGTGCCAGCAGTTTTTTAGGGACGGGAAACACCGGGGAGCTGTTTTTT.

This clonotype was recorded many times. This rearrangement joins TRBV18 to TRBJ2-5; D unresolved. Trimming took 4 bases from V and 1 from J, leaving 7 bases between them. Germline V CDR1 and CDR2: KGHSH, LQKENI. This CDR3 spans 13 amino acids. CDR3 nucleotides: TGTGCCAGCTCACGGAGCTTCCAAGAGACCCAGTACTTC. Residues: CASSRSFQETQYF.

This clonotype was detected many times. The CDR3 nucleotides are TGCAGTGCTAGTCAGGCCTACGAGCAGTACTTC. Its protein product is CSASQAYEQYF. The V call is TRBV20-1, the J call TRBJ2-7; unclear D gene. The germline V and J ends were trimmed by 3 bases and 2 bases, with 5 bases remaining between them. CDR3 length: 11 amino acids. Germline CDR1 is DFQATT and CDR2 is SNEGSKA (reference sequence).

This clonotype was found many times. J is TRBJ2-3 and V is TRBV20-1; 8 nucleotides line up with TRBD1. CDR3 size: 13 residues. CDR1 DFQATT and CDR2 SNEGSKA come from the germline V gene (reference sequence). V gave up 7 bases and J gave up 4 bases; unmatched junction bases: 7. As DNA, the CDR3 is TGCAGTGTCACGATGACAGGGGCAGATACGCAGTATTTT. This translates into CSVTMTGADTQYF.

This clonotype was counted at least ten times. The rearrangement uses TRBV5-1 and TRBJ2-5; a possible D gene is TRBD2 (6 bases). Germline V gene lookup returns CDR1 SGHRS and CDR2 YFSETQ. Trimming removed 0 bases at V and 4 bases at J, with 10 bases between. This CDR3 has 14 amino acids. The CDR3 bases are TGCGCCAGCAGCTTGGCCTGGGGAGGAGAGACCCAGTACTTC. Its protein product is CASSLAWGGETQYF.

This clonotype was recorded many times. The chain recombines TRBV6-1 with TRBJ2-3, with 11 bases fitting TRBD2. Germline V gene lookup returns CDR1 MNHNS and CDR2 SASEGT. The CDR3 is made up of 16 amino acids. Unmatched junction bases numbered 8, after V lost 5 bases and J lost 4 bases. Written as DNA, the CDR3 is TGTGCCAGCAGTTTAACCTTAGCGGGAGGGTCAGATACGCAGTATTTT. This translates into CASSLTLAGGSDTQYF.

This clonotype was counted ten times or more. The rearrangement links TRBV7-3 to TRBJ2-5; possibly TRBD2 for D (5 bases). This CDR3 is built from 13 residues. The V end lost 4 bases, the J end lost 2 bases, and 8 bases lay between the germline ends. Germline lookup yields CDR1 SGHTA and CDR2 FQGTGA. In DNA, the CDR3 is TGTGCCAGCAGCTCCACTAGTCAAGAGACCCAGTACTTC. Residues: CASSSTSQETQYF. Combining the CDR3 with reference TRBV7-3 and TRBJ2-5 gives the whole variable domain GAGVSQTPSNKVTEKGKYVELRCDPISGHTALYWYRQSLGQGPEFLIYFQGTGAADDSGLPNDRFFAVRPEGSVSTLKIQRTERGDSAVYLCASSSTSQETQYFGPGTRLLVL.

This clonotype has more than one count but fewer than ten. J is TRBJ2-7 and V is TRBV6-1, with D possibly TRBD1 on 5 matching bases. V lost 5 bases to trimming and J lost 6 bases, with 20 bases between them. The CDR3 runs 15 residues. Looked up from germline, CDR1 is MNHNS and CDR2 is SASEGT. CDR3 in amino acids: CASSSAGSILVEQYF. The CDR3 region has the DNA TGTGCCAGCAGTTCGGCAGGGTCTATCCTTGTCGAGCAGTACTTC.

Concerning this clonotype itself: Possible read error: a much larger clone is one base away. This CDR3 is missing its conserved last phenylalanine or tryptophan, likely due to a read error. V usage is TRBV19 and J usage is TRBJ2-1; TRBD1 agrees at 9 bases. There are 20 residues in the CDR3. The germline V gene has CDR1 LNHDA and CDR2 SQIVND (reference sequence). Trimming at V came to 6 bases and at J to 5 bases, leaving 23 bases not matched to a gene. The CDR3 protein is CASRPTPGTGTDFTHNEQFL. Written as DNA, the CDR3 is TGTGCCAGTAGACCAACCCCCGGGACAGGGACAGATTTCACCCACAATGAGCAGTTCCTC.

This chain connects TRBV28 to TRBJ1-5; D may be TRBD1 (5 bases). The V gene lost 6 bases and the J gene lost 1 base, with 13 bases spanning the gap. The CDR3 totals 15 residues. CDR1 is MDHEN, CDR2 SYDVKM, per germline. In DNA form, the CDR3 reads TGTGCCAGCAGGCCCGGGGGGTTAAGCAATCAGCCCCAGCATTTT. This encodes CASRPGGLSNQPQHF. Together with reference TRBV28 and TRBJ1-5, the CDR3 gives the full variable domain: DVKVTQSSRYLVKRTGEKVFLECVQDMDHENMFWYRQDPGLGLRLIYFSYDVKMKEKGDIPEGYSVSREKKERFSLILESASTNQTSMYLCASRPGGLSNQPQHFGDGTRLSIL.

This clonotype has ten or more counts. The chain carries TRBV2 and TRBJ1-4, with 11 bases that match TRBD1. Losses at the gene ends were 2 bases for V and 8 bases for J; bases not matched to a gene: 7. CDR3 length equals 16 residues. Germline assignment: CDR1 SNHLY and CDR2 FYNNEI. CDR3 sequence reads: CASSEQGTGGMEKLFF. CDR3 DNA sequence: TGTGCCAGCAGTGAACAAGGGACAGGGGGTATGGAAAAACTGTTTTTT. Drawing the rest from reference TRBV2 and TRBJ1-4, the complete variable domain is EPEVTQTPSHQVTQMGQEVILRCVPISNHLYFYWYRQILGQKVEFLVSFYNNEISEKSEIFDDQFSVERPDGSNFTLKIRSTKLEDSAMYFCASSEQGTGGMEKLFFGSGTQLSVL.

Comments on this clonotype: One end of the junction does not line up with germline, which may come from a read error. The chain joins TRBV12-3 or TRBV12-4 to TRBJ2-2, with D possibly TRBD1 on 6 matching bases. The CDR3 consists of 17 residues. The CDR3 protein is CASSNRQEFTNTGALFF. Here the CDR3 DNA reads TGTGCCAGCAGTAATCGACAGGAGTTCACGAACACCGGGGCGCTGTTTTTT.

This clonotype was counted a few times. The chain recombines TRBV30 with TRBJ2-5; no reliable D call. The CDR3 length is 12 residues. The V end lost 2 bases, the J end lost 4 bases, and 8 bases lay between the germline ends. Looked up from germline, CDR1 is GTSNPN and CDR2 is SVGIG (reference sequence). The CDR3 loop is CAWSLEGETQYF. The CDR3, as DNA: TGTGCCTGGAGTCTGGAAGGAGAGACCCAGTACTTC.

This clonotype has just a few counts. V gene TRBV7-9 combines with J gene TRBJ2-5; D unresolved. Germline loops: CDR1 SEHNR, CDR2 FQNEAQ (reference sequence). The length of the CDR3 is 13 residues. The ends were cut back, 11 bases at V and 3 bases at J, with 16 bases in the middle. The CDR3: CAALSGSEETQYF. CDR3 DNA: TGTGCCGCCCTTTCCGGGTCAGAAGAGACCCAGTACTTC.

This clonotype occurred a few times. This chain connects TRBV6-1 to TRBJ1-1; unclear D gene. V shed 6 bases and J shed 4 bases, with 15 bases lying between them. CDR1 MNHNS and CDR2 SASEGT come from the germline V gene. The CDR3 consists of 14 residues. Here the CDR3 reads CASRPRGYGTEAFF. CDR3 coding DNA: TGTGCCAGCAGACCTCGGGGTTACGGCACTGAAGCTTTCTTT.

This clonotype was seen ten or more times. J is TRBJ2-7 and V is TRBV20-1, with TRBD2 identical over 14 bases. The CDR3 totals 16 residues. Germline assignment: CDR1 DFQATT and CDR2 SNEGSKA (reference sequence). V dropped 7 bases and J dropped 2; count of bases not matched to a gene: 10. The CDR3 DNA follows: TGCAGTGTCCCCGGACTAGCGGGGGGACACACCTACGAGCAGTACTTC. Translated: CSVPGLAGGHTYEQYF.

This clonotype was seen at least ten times. The chain has TRBV10-3 and TRBJ2-5; 10 bases line up with TRBD2. Losses at the gene ends were 5 bases for V and 2 bases for J; bases not matched to a gene: 2. The CDR3 consists of 14 residues. Germline V gene data show CDR1 as ENHRY and CDR2 as SYGVKD. CDR3 residues: CAISSSGGQETQYF. The DNA for the CDR3 is TGTGCCATCAGTTCTAGCGGGGGACAAGAGACCCAGTACTTC.

This clonotype was recorded many times. The genes are TRBV29-1 and TRBJ2-1; weak D call: TRBD2 (5 bases). The V and J ends lost 1 base and 0 bases respectively, with 10 bases between them. The CDR3 spans 15 residues. Germline V lookup: CDR1 SQVTM, CDR2 ANQGSEA. The CDR3 protein is CSVEASGSSYNEQFF. As DNA, the CDR3 is TGCAGCGTTGAAGCCTCGGGGAGCTCCTACAATGAGCAGTTCTTC.

The chain is built from TRBV6-1 and TRBJ2-2; D is unclear. The germline V gene encodes CDR1 MNHNS and CDR2 SASEGT. This CDR3 comprises 13 residues. V was pared by 6 bases and J by 5 bases, with 10 bases between. The CDR3 DNA is TGTGCCAGCAGCAGAGTAGGTACCGGGGAGCTGTTTTTT. Residues: CASSRVGTGELFF.

Points on this clonotype: Since a much larger clone is just one base distant, this may be a read error. The gene calls are TRBV28 and TRBJ1-3; maybe TRBD1 (6 bases). V lost 4 bases and J lost 0, with 10 bases in between. Germline CDR1 is MDHEN and CDR2 is SYDVKM. This CDR3 contains 15 residues. The CDR3 protein is CASSWRGGSGNTIYF. CDR3 DNA sequence: TGTGCCAGCAGTTGGAGAGGGGGCTCTGGAAACACCATATATTTT.

Details on this clonotype: This may stem from a read error, because a much larger clone lies one nucleotide away. This sequence joins TRBV9 and TRBJ2-1, with D perhaps matching TRBD2 (6 bases). The length of the CDR3 is 16 residues. CDR1 and CDR2 from the germline V gene are SGDLS and YYNGEE. CDR3 DNA sequence: TGTGCCAGCAGCTCCTATAGCGGAAGCTCCTACAATGAGCAGTCCTTC. Protein sequence: CASSSYSGSSYNEQSF.

This clonotype was observed at least ten times. The rearrangement links TRBV20-1 to TRBJ2-7; 7 positions match TRBD1. Germline loops: CDR1 DFQATT, CDR2 SNEGSKA (reference sequence). Trimming removed 1 base from V and 5 bases from J; junction bases left unmatched: 11. The CDR3 extends over 15 amino acids. CDR3 coding DNA: TGCAGTGCTAGAGCCAGGGGACAGTTTGTGAACGAGCAGTACTTC. It is translated as CSARARGQFVNEQYF.

This clonotype was found a few times. J is TRBJ2-1 and V is TRBV28, with D perhaps TRBD1 or TRBD2 (5 bases each). The germline gives CDR1 MDHEN, CDR2 SYDVKM. The V end was cut by 4 bases, the J end by 6 bases, with 19 bases between. The CDR3 sequence is 16 residues long. The CDR3 nucleotides are TGTGCCAGCAGTTACGTCAGGGACCCTGGCCTCAATGAGCAGTTCTTC. Residues: CASSYVRDPGLNEQFF.

This clonotype was seen many times. This chain uses TRBV28 with TRBJ1-1; 9 bases map to TRBD1. Per germline, CDR1 MDHEN and CDR2 SYDVKM. The CDR3 loop spans 15 amino acids. Trimming removed 4 bases from V and 4 bases from J; junction bases left unmatched: 7. The CDR3 nucleotides are TGTGCCAGCAGTTCCCCGGGACAGGGAGGCACTGAAGCTTTCTTT. Translation: CASSSPGQGGTEAFF. The complete variable domain, with remaining parts taken from reference TRBV28 and TRBJ1-1, reads DVKVTQSSRYLVKRTGEKVFLECVQDMDHENMFWYRQDPGLGLRLIYFSYDVKMKEKGDIPEGYSVSREKKERFSLILESASTNQTSMYLCASSSPGQGGTEAFFGQGTRLTVV.